This TCR beta chain was identified during a study of T cells expressing NK-cell markers. The germline V gene encodes CDR1 DFQATT and CDR2 SNEGSKA (reference sequence). The CDR3 sequence is 14 residues long. TCRdb re-called the 5' RACE reads; every CDR3 protein appears as one record, without DNA. The sample totals about 260,000 distinct CDR3 sequences; its top ten clones hold around 0.37%. The rearrangement joins TRBV20-1 to TRBJ2-3; TCRdb's D call, TRBD1, is unchecked because there is no DNA. What was sequenced was blood T cells: a sorted CD56 or NKG2C T cell subset, CD4+ or CD8+ T cells, or bulk PBMC T cells (not recorded which). The sequence came from a man aged 18-30 years in good health. CDR3 in amino acids: CSARGERGTDTQYF.